These 9 T cell receptor beta chains were all obtained from the same sample, sequenced in a study of blood T cells in healthy people across ages. Primed by a sample-barcoded 5' primer and a J-beta primer mix, a second PCR proceeded for roughly 6 to 12 cycles. TCRdb analysed the 5' RACE reads with MiXCR anew, one entry per CDR3 protein. This sample has 900,000 to 950,000 distinct CDR3 sequences, with just under 30% found just once. A further study also used this sample, focusing on T cells of mothers and their children.

The specimen was blood. The origin of the receptors is a woman aged 40 to 50 in good health.

V is TRBV28 and J is TRBJ1-1; perhaps TRBD1 as D (6 bases). This CDR3 contains 14 residues. CDR1 MDHEN and CDR2 SYDVKM come from the germline V gene. CDR3 sequence reads: CACLRGGVGTEAFF. The CDR3 DNA follows: TGTGCTTGCCTCCGGGGGGGCGTTGGCACTGAAGCTTTCTTT.

The table lists this clonotype with many counts. The V call is TRBV20-1, the J call TRBJ2-7; possibly TRBD1 or TRBD2 for D (6 bases each). In germline, CDR1 is DFQATT, CDR2 SNEGSKA (reference sequence). V was shortened by 6 bases and J by 0 bases, with 15 bases between the two germline ends. This CDR3 comprises 14 residues. The CDR3 DNA reads as TGCAGTGCCAGCCGGGGGCCGGGCTCCTACGAGCAGTACTTC. Its protein product is CSASRGPGSYEQYF.

The V and J genes are TRBV12-3 or TRBV12-4 and TRBJ1-3, with D maybe TRBD1 (5 bases). CDR3 length equals 15 residues. The ends were cut back, 10 bases at V and 0 bases at J, with 16 bases in the middle. CDR3 DNA: TGTGCCACATCACGGGGCCTACGCTCTGGAAACACCATATATTTT. Its protein product is CATSRGLRSGNTIYF.

There are a few counts of this clonotype. The V and J genes are TRBV6-5 and TRBJ2-1, with 9 positions matching TRBD1. V shed 6 bases and J 8 bases; nucleotides not matched to a gene: 11. Germline CDR1 is MNHEY and CDR2 is SVGAGI. CDR3 length: 15 amino acids. The CDR3 spells CASSFNRQGVDEQFF. CDR3 in DNA: TGTGCCAGCAGCTTTAACAGACAGGGGGTGGATGAGCAGTTCTTC.

This clonotype was detected a few times. The V gene is TRBV7-2, the J gene TRBJ2-3, with 12 bases that match TRBD2. V was clipped by 5 bases and J by 2 bases; unmatched bases: 2. The CDR3 covers 15 residues. In germline, CDR1 is SGHTA, CDR2 FQGNSA. The CDR3: CASSRTSGATDTQYF. CDR3 coding DNA: TGTGCCAGCAGCCGGACTAGCGGGGCCACAGATACGCAGTATTTT. The full variable domain, completed using reference TRBV7-2 and TRBJ2-3, is GAGVSQSPSNKVTEKGKDVELRCDPISGHTALYWYRQSLGQGLEFLIYFQGNSAPDKSGLPSDRFSAERTGGSVSTLTIQRTQQEDSAVYLCASSRTSGATDTQYFGPGTRLTVL.

Ten or more counts support this clonotype. The rearrangement links TRBV24-1 to TRBJ2-1; 12 nucleotides line up with TRBD1. Germline CDR1 and CDR2: KGHDR and SFDVKD. The J segment lost 4 bases and the V segment lost 6 bases, leaving 3 bases of the junction unmatched. The length of the CDR3 is 15 residues. This CDR3 reads CATSWGQGAYNEQFF. The CDR3 nucleotides read TGTGCCACCAGTTGGGGACAGGGGGCATACAATGAGCAGTTCTTC.

In its sample, this clonotype was seen a few times. V is TRBV7-2 and J is TRBJ2-7; 7 bases agree with TRBD1. The CDR3 is made up of 15 amino acids. Germline V gene data show CDR1 as SGHTA and CDR2 as FQGNSA. Trimming at V came to 5 bases and at J to 7 bases, leaving 14 bases not matched to a gene. The CDR3 DNA sequence: TGTGCCAGCAGCCTAGGGACAGCTAATCCGGGGGAGCAGTACTTC. Its protein is CASSLGTANPGEQYF.

The chain uses TRBV6-5 and TRBJ1-1, with D possibly TRBD1 on 5 matching bases. Trimming cost V 2 bases and J 6 bases, with 10 bases left between them. The CDR3 spans 13 residues. The V gene's germline CDR1 is MNHEY and CDR2 SVGAGI. Here the CDR3 reads CASSYNRGAEAFF. The DNA for the CDR3 is TGTGCCAGCAGTTACAATAGGGGAGCTGAAGCTTTCTTT.

The chain couples TRBV18 to TRBJ2-3; tentative D call: TRBD2 (6 bases). CDR3 length: 12 residues. V gave up 1 base and J gave up 10 bases, with 9 bases separating them. Germline lookup yields CDR1 KGHSH and CDR2 LQKENI. CDR3 region: CASSPRGGAQYF. The DNA of the CDR3 is TGTGCCAGCTCACCACGTGGAGGGGCGCAGTATTTT.